A selection of T cell receptor beta chains follows, all from one sample in a study of shared clonotypes between healthy human individuals. The data were produced by immunoSEQ multiplex PCR, yet TCRdb's version contains in-frame clones alone and is incomplete. The sample consists of approximately 2,300,000 clones, 85% to 95% of them appearing once. Sequencing was carried out using naive CD4+ T cells from PBMCs. These TCRs come from a man between 18 and 29 years old in good health. Some clones in this sample may be carry-over from other donors' samples. Both conserved end residues are part of each CDR3. A D gene is named only where the DNA matches it firmly. Clone size is shown for a subset of rows, as once, few, many or a class of expanded clone.

D,size,J,V,DNA,CDR3
-,-,TRBJ2-2,TRBV9,TGTGCCAGCAGCGTAGCGGCAAGTATTCCCGGGGAGCTGTTTTTT,CASSVAASIPGELFF
TRBD2,-,TRBJ2-2,TRBV9,TGTGCCAGCAGCGGAGCGGGAGCTTACACCGGGGAGCTGTTTTTT,CASSGAGAYTGELFF
-,-,TRBJ2-2,TRBV29-1,TGCAGTGGTTCGGGGCAGGGGTCCACCGGGGAGCTGTTTTTT,CSGSGQGSTGELFF
-,-,TRBJ1-2,TRBV9,TGTGCCAGCAGCGTAGGGTCAGGTCATTATGGCTACACCTTC,CASSVGSGHYGYTF
-,-,TRBJ2-5,TRBV28,TGTGCCAGCAGTTTACCCGCCGAGACCCAGTACTTC,CASSLPAETQYF
-,-,TRBJ2-1,TRBV7-9,TGTGCCAGCGATGAGCAGCCCGCTGAGCAGTTCTTC,CASDEQPAEQFF
-,once,TRBJ2-3,TRBV11-2,TGTGCCAGCAGCTTAGATCTACCCCTGAGCACAGATACGCAGTATTTT,CASSLDLPLSTDTQYF
TRBD1,-,TRBJ1-4,TRBV30,TGTGCCTGGAGTCCGGACAGGGTTTCTAATGAAAAACTGTTTTTT,CAWSPDRVSNEKLFF
-,few,TRBJ1-1,TRBV18,TGTGCCAGCTCAATAAGAGCAGAGAACACTGAAGCTTTCTTT,CASSIRAENTEAFF
-,-,TRBJ2-7,TRBV5-1,TGCGCCAGCAGCTTGGCCTTACGATACGAGCAGTACTTC,CASSLALRYEQYF
TRBD2,-,TRBJ2-4,TRBV19,TGTGCCAGTAGTATAGGGGCGGGAGGGTCATACAAAAACATTCAGTACTTC,CASSIGAGGSYKNIQYF
-,-,TRBJ2-1,TRBV7-2,TGTGCCAGCAGCGCCGCGGCAATCGGGGCTAGCTCCTACAATGAGCAGTTCTTC,CASSAAAIGASSYNEQFF
-,-,TRBJ2-5,TRBV5-1,TGCGCCAGCAGCTCAGCGGGTCAAGAGACCCAGTACTTC,CASSSAGQETQYF
-,-,TRBJ2-7,TRBV11-3,TGTGCCAGCAGCTGGACCCGCTCCTACGAGCAGTACTTC,CASSWTRSYEQYF
-,-,TRBJ1-5,TRBV5-8,TGTGCCAGCAGCTTGGCGGCCGGGGGCGTGGGTCAGCCCCAGCATTTT,CASSLAAGGVGQPQHF
-,-,TRBJ2-5,TRBV18,TGTGCCAGCTCACCACCGATGGGGCAAGAGACCCAGTACTTC,CASSPPMGQETQYF
TRBD1,-,TRBJ2-2,TRBV5-1,TGCGCCAGCAGCCCCACTCCACCGGGACAGGGGAACACCGGGGAGCTGTTTTTT,CASSPTPPGQGNTGELFF
-,-,TRBJ2-6,TRBV9,TGTGCCAGCAGCGGAGATTCCGGGGCCAACGTCCTGACTTTC,CASSGDSGANVLTF
-,-,TRBJ1-4,TRBV15,TGTGCCACCAGCAACCTAGGGACGGATGAAAAACTGTTTTTT,CATSNLGTDEKLFF
-,-,TRBJ1-1,TRBV18,TGTGCCAGCTCACCACCGAGGGGCTTGGGCACTGAAGCTTTCTTT,CASSPPRGLGTEAFF
TRBD2,-,TRBJ2-5,TRBV28,TGTGCCAGCAGCTCCCCTAGCGGGAGCCGGGAGACCCAGTACTTC,CASSSPSGSRETQYF
-,-,TRBJ2-5,TRBV5-1,TGCGCCAGCAGCTTAGCGGCAGACCAAGAGACCCAGTACTTC,CASSLAADQETQYF
TRBD2,-,TRBJ2-3,TRBV5-1,TGCGCCAGCAGCTTGGAGGGACTAGCAGTCCCAGATACGCAGTATTTT,CASSLEGLAVPDTQYF
-,-,TRBJ2-1,TRBV5-1,TGCGCCAGCAGCTGGAGCGGGGACAGCTCCTACAATGAGCAGTTCTTC,CASSWSGDSSYNEQFF
-,-,TRBJ2-1,TRBV7-9,TGTGCCAGCAGCCGGACCTTCCCAGCGAGGAATGAGCAGTTCTTC,CASSRTFPARNEQFF
-,-,TRBJ1-2,TRBV13,TGTGCCAGCACCCTGGAGGGGAACTATGGCTACACCTTC,CASTLEGNYGYTF
-,-,TRBJ2-7,TRBV5-1,TGCGCCAGCAGCTTGGCCCCAGGGAGTGCCTCCTACGAGCAGTACTTC,CASSLAPGSASYEQYF
-,-,TRBJ2-3,TRBV5-1,TGCGCCAGCAGCTTGGGGACACCGCTCCTCACAGATACGCAGTATTTT,CASSLGTPLLTDTQYF
TRBD1,-,TRBJ1-4,TRBV4-2,TGTGCCAGCAGCCCTACAGGGGGAGTAAAACTGTTTTTT,CASSPTGGVKLFF
-,-,TRBJ2-6,TRBV27,TGTGCCAGCAGTTTATCATGGGCTATAGGGGGAAAGAGAGCTGGGGCCAACGTCCTGACTTTC,CASSLSWAIGGKRAGANVLTF
TRBD1,-,TRBJ2-2,TRBV5-4,TGTGCCAGCAGCTCACCCCCGGGGACAGGGAGTTACACCGGGGAGCTGTTTTTT,CASSSPPGTGSYTGELFF
TRBD1,-,TRBJ2-1,TRBV6-5,TGTGCCAGCAGTTCCAAACAGGGGAGCGCCTACAATGAGCAGTTCTTC,CASSSKQGSAYNEQFF
TRBD1,-,TRBJ1-3,TRBV29-1,TGCAGCGTTGAAGATCCCGACAGGGGTGGAAACACCATATATTTT,CSVEDPDRGGNTIYF
TRBD1,-,TRBJ1-4,TRBV2,TGTGCCAGCGCGAACCGACAGGGGGCAGGAGAAAAACTGTTTTTT,CASANRQGAGEKLFF
TRBD1,-,TRBJ2-4,TRBV30,TGTGCCTGGAGTGGGTCCCAGGGGGTGAGAGCCAAAAACATTCAGTACTTC,CAWSGSQGVRAKNIQYF
-,-,TRBJ1-2,TRBV5-1,TGCGCCAGCAGCTTGGGTGGGGCCTCCTATGGCTACACCTTC,CASSLGGASYGYTF
-,-,TRBJ1-2,TRBV5-8,TGTGCCAGCAGCCCCCGCGCCCCAGGTCCCTTAGCGAACTATGGCTACACCTTC,CASSPRAPGPLANYGYTF
-,-,TRBJ1-2,TRBV29-1,TGCAGCGTTCGAATGGATGGCTACACCTTC,CSVRMDGYTF
-,-,TRBJ2-4,TRBV6-4,TGTGCCAGCAGTGCCGCCGGACAGTCGCCCATTCAGTACTTC,CASSAAGQSPIQYF
TRBD1,-,TRBJ2-7,TRBV9,TGTGCCAGCAGCGTAGGTGGGCAGGGGGCGCAAGAGCAGTACTTC,CASSVGGQGAQEQYF
TRBD2,-,TRBJ2-2,TRBV2,TGTGCCAGCAGCCCAGGACTAGCGGGAGCCGGGGAGCTGTTTTTT,CASSPGLAGAGELFF
TRBD1,-,TRBJ2-2,TRBV19,TGTGCCAGTAGCGACAGGGGTCCCGGGGAGCTGTTTTTT,CASSDRGPGELFF
-,-,TRBJ2-1,TRBV4-2,TGTGCCAGCAGCCCGGGGGCGGGAGATAATGAGCAGTTCTTC,CASSPGAGDNEQFF
TRBD2,-,TRBJ2-3,TRBV5-1,TGCGCCAGCAGCGCAGCGGGAGGGGCCCCAGATACGCAGTATTTT,CASSAAGGAPDTQYF
TRBD2,-,TRBJ2-1,TRBV25-1,TGTGCCAGCAGTGTTGGCGGGAGTCTGGGCGAGCAGTTCTTC,CASSVGGSLGEQFF
-,once,TRBJ2-1,TRBV29-1,TGCAGCGTTGAGGGCCGCAGGGAACTATACAATGAGCAGTTCTTC,CSVEGRRELYNEQFF
-,-,TRBJ2-5,TRBV11-2,TGTGCCAGCAGGCGTCAAGAGACCCAGTACTTC,CASRRQETQYF
-,-,TRBJ1-5,TRBV19,TGTGCCAGTAGTGACACGGCCACACGGCCCCAGCATTTT,CASSDTATRPQHF
-,-,TRBJ2-1,TRBV29-1,TGCAGCGTGAATGGAGGAACCTACAATGAGCAGTTCTTC,CSVNGGTYNEQFF
-,-,TRBJ2-5,TRBV9,TGTGCCAGCAGCGTAGGACCCCGGGGAGTGGGGCAAGAGACCCAGTACTTC,CASSVGPRGVGQETQYF
-,-,TRBJ1-5,TRBV7-2,TGTGCCAGCAGCACCCAGGGGCTAAGCAATCAGCCCCAGCATTTT,CASSTQGLSNQPQHF
-,-,TRBJ2-1,TRBV28,TGTGCCAGCGGGAACGCAGGCGTTCCATACAATGAGCAGTTCTTC,CASGNAGVPYNEQFF
TRBD2,-,TRBJ2-4,TRBV4-1,TGCGCCAGCAGCCAGGGGACTAGCGGATACGAGAACATTCAGTACTTC,CASSQGTSGYENIQYF
-,-,TRBJ2-5,TRBV5-1,TGCGCCAGCAGCTTGGGACAGGGAGGAGGAGAGACCCAGTACTTC,CASSLGQGGGETQYF
TRBD1,-,TRBJ1-4,TRBV19,TGTGCCAGTAGTATAGGAGGGACAGCAACTAATGAAAAACTGTTTTTT,CASSIGGTATNEKLFF
-,-,TRBJ1-2,TRBV6-1,TGTGCCAGCAGTGAAGCGGCCCCCTCTAGTGGCTACACCTTC,CASSEAAPSSGYTF
-,-,TRBJ2-3,TRBV5-5,TGTGCCAGCAGCCAGGCTAGCGGCACAGATACGCAGTATTTT,CASSQASGTDTQYF
-,-,TRBJ1-2,TRBV10-3,TGTGCCATCAGTGTGGACTCTGGGGGCTACACCTTC,CAISVDSGGYTF
TRBD1,once,TRBJ2-6,TRBV2,TGTGCCAGCAGGACTGGACAGGGGGCAACTGGGGCCAACGTCCTGACTTTC,CASRTGQGATGANVLTF
TRBD1,-,TRBJ1-2,TRBV4-2,TGTGCCAGCAGCCAAGCGGGACAGAGGATCGATGGCTACACCTTC,CASSQAGQRIDGYTF